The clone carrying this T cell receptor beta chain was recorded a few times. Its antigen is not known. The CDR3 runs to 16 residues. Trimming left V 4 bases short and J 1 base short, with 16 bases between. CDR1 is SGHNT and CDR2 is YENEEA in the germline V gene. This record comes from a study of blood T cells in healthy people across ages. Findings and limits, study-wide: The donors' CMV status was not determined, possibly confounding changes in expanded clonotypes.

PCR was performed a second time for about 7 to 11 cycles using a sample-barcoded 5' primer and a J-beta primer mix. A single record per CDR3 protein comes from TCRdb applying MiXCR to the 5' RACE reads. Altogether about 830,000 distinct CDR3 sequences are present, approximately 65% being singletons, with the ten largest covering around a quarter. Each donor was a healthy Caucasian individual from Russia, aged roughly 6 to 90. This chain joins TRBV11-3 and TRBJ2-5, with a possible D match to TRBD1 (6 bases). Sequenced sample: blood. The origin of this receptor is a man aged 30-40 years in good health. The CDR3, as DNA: TGTGCCAGCAGCTCCTCCGGGACATCGGTCCAAGAGACCCAGTACTTC. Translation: CASSSSGTSVQETQYF.